This T cell receptor (beta chain) stems from a study of blood T cell repertoires in COVID-19. Background on the study: In each case, the material was cDNA or gDNA derived from T cells, B-cell-depleted T cells, or PBMCs.

The protocol was immunoSEQ multiplex PCR, while the TCRdb copy is restricted to in-frame clones and leaves out a portion. The sample gives about 220,000 clones, approximately 88% of which show up once; 2% to 2.5% is in the top ten. Germline V gives CDR1 SGHRS, CDR2 YFSETQ. The V segment lost 1 base and the J segment 1 base; nucleotides outside the gene matches: 1. The CDR3 sequence is 14 residues long. With regard to this clone: The sample has other DNA sequences that encode this CDR3 too.

Cohort allocation depended upon clinical history that participants reported. V usage is TRBV5-1 and J usage is TRBJ1-1, with 7 bases aligning to TRBD1. The source material was PBMCs or T cells enriched from blood (not recorded which). The sequence derives from a middle-aged woman with acute COVID-19. The CDR3: CASSLQGGNTEAFF. The CDR3 coding sequence is TGCGCCAGCAGCTTGCAGGGGGGGAACACTGAAGCTTTCTTT.